This T cell receptor beta chain was captured by sequencing in a study of T cell responses to AZD1222 COVID-19 vaccine. Germline V CDR1 and CDR2: MDHEN, SYDVKM. The CDR3 length is 13 residues. Trimming took off 7 bases at V and 5 bases at J, with 15 bases between the two ends. Profiled with immunoSEQ multiplex PCR; TCRdb holds only in-frame clones, not every one. The sample lists about 110,000 clones; over 75% were seen once. Findings of the study overall: Clonal diversity may have been underestimated, and the donors were mostly white British, with more females than males.

Points on this clone: Its antigen is currently unknown.

The V gene is TRBV28, the J gene TRBJ2-7; the D gene is possibly TRBD2 (6 bases). The sample consisted of peripheral blood, taken on day 0 of AZD1222 vaccination. This TCR was sampled from an adult in good health. CDR3 loop: CASKTTSFHEQYF. The CDR3 DNA reads as TGTGCCAGCAAAACTACTAGCTTCCACGAGCAGTACTTC.